In its sample, the clone carrying this T cell receptor (beta chain) was seen a few times. The antigen remains unidentified. The CDR3 has 13 amino acids. With 6 bases removed from V and 4 bases from J, the gap between germline ends came to 13 bases. Germline V gene data show CDR1 as ENHRY and CDR2 as SYGVKD. The entry originates in a study of identical twins. General study findings and limits: Insertions were reduced in abundant cord blood beta clonotypes but not in memory repertoires.

TCRdb passed the 5' RACE reads through MiXCR, listing each CDR3 protein once. The sample comprises about 240,000 distinct CDR3 sequences, 10% to 13% of which are singletons, and more than 8% rests with the top ten. The V and J genes are TRBV10-3 and TRBJ2-7, with D uncertain. The receptor's source is a man aged 45-65 years in good health. The source material was memory T cells sorted from blood. The CDR3 here is CAIRSDSWYEQYF. The DNA of the CDR3 is TGTGCCATCAGATCGGATTCTTGGTACGAGCAGTACTTC.